The next 32 T cell receptor beta chains were all read from a single sample in a study of T cell repertoires in cytomegalovirus infection. These receptors are not linked to any known antigen. A single record per CDR3 protein comes from TCRdb applying MiXCR to the reads. The table lists about 470,000 distinct CDR3 sequences, approximately 40% of them singletons. Sequencing was performed on cultured PBMCs, taken from culture after CMV antigen stimulation. These receptors all stem from a human donor in good health (CMV status not recorded). Some clones in this sample may be carry-over from other donors' samples.

This clonotype was detected ten times or more. This chain connects TRBV12-3 or TRBV12-4 to TRBJ2-7; no reliable D call. The V gene lost 4 bases and the J gene lost 3 bases, with 4 bases spanning the gap. This CDR3 has 11 amino acids. The CDR3 region is CASSSNYEQYF. CDR3 coding DNA: TGTGCCAGCAGTTCCAACTACGAGCAGTACTTC.

The genes are TRBV6-1 and TRBJ1-1, with 11 positions matching TRBD1. With 8 bases clipped from V and 10 bases from J, the junction kept 6 bases outside the gene matches. This CDR3 has 12 residues. CDR1 and CDR2 (germline): MNHNS, SASEGT. CDR3 sequence: CASWVGTGGAFF. CDR3 sequence (DNA): TGTGCCAGCTGGGTTGGGACAGGGGGAGCTTTCTTT.

V gene TRBV15 combines with J gene TRBJ2-3; 9 positions agree with TRBD2. Germline V gene sequence: CDR1 LNHNV, CDR2 YYDKDF (reference sequence). V dropped 0 bases and J dropped 2; count of bases not matched to a gene: 12. The CDR3 runs 19 residues. CDR3 sequence: CATSRELGPSGGFTDTQYF. The DNA for the CDR3 is TGTGCCACCAGCAGAGAGCTTGGTCCAAGCGGGGGGTTCACAGATACGCAGTATTTT.

The CDR3 here is CASSSVQGTYTEAFF. In nucleotides, the CDR3 is TGTGCCAGCAGCTCGGTACAGGGTACGTACACTGAAGCTTTCTTT. The rearrangement uses TRBV7-2 and TRBJ1-1; D perhaps matches TRBD1 (6 bases). There are 15 residues in the CDR3. Looked up from germline, CDR1 is SGHTA and CDR2 is FQGNSA. V dropped 4 bases and J dropped 3 bases, with 15 bases sitting between them.

In its sample, this clonotype was seen a few times. The chain is built from TRBV7-9 and TRBJ1-1; D may be TRBD1 (6 bases). Trimming shortened V by 6 bases and J by 1 base, and 9 bases separated the two germline ends. This CDR3 has 13 residues. Germline V gene data show CDR1 as SEHNR and CDR2 as FQNEAQ (reference sequence). This CDR3 reads CASRATGNTEAFF. As DNA, the CDR3 is TGTGCCAGCAGAGCGACAGGGAACACTGAAGCTTTCTTT.

This chain links TRBV29-1 with TRBJ2-1; no definite D call. The CDR3 sequence is 16 residues long. With 7 bases removed from V and 3 bases from J, the gap between germline ends came to 22 bases. The germline V gene has CDR1 SQVTM and CDR2 ANQGSEA. The CDR3 DNA reads TGCAGCGCTGACGGATTGGGCAATACTTACTACAATGAGCAGTTCTTC. Protein product: CSADGLGNTYYNEQFF.

This rearrangement joins TRBV6-9 to TRBJ2-5, with TRBD1 matching 7 bases. Germline trimming cut 2 bases from V and 4 bases from J; bases unmatched to any gene: 4. Looked up from germline, CDR1 is MNHGY and CDR2 is SVAAGI. CDR3 length: 14 residues. The CDR3 nucleotides read TGTGCCAGCAGTTATAAGGGGGCACGAGAGACCCAGTACTTC. It encodes CASSYKGARETQYF.

Only a few counts were recorded for this clonotype. V usage is TRBV7-7 and J usage is TRBJ2-5, with D tentatively TRBD2 (6 bases). There are 14 residues in the CDR3. V dropped 2 bases and J dropped 9 bases, with 16 bases sitting between them. The germline V gene has CDR1 SSHAT and CDR2 FNYEAQ (reference sequence). For the CDR3, the DNA is TGTGCCAGCAGCTTAAATGGACGGGAGAGACCCCAGTACTTC. It encodes CASSLNGRERPQYF.

The gene calls are TRBV5-6 and TRBJ1-1; D is possibly TRBD1 (5 bases). The CDR3 runs to 15 residues. Looked up from germline, CDR1 is SGHDT and CDR2 is YYEEEE. V lost 4 bases and J lost 0, with 13 bases in between. This CDR3 is CASSTTRQMNTEAFF. CDR3 nucleotides: TGTGCCAGCAGCACGACTAGACAGATGAACACTGAAGCTTTCTTT.

Only a few counts were recorded for this clonotype. The rearrangement joins TRBV6-5 to TRBJ2-1; 11 bases line up with TRBD2. The CDR3 is 15 amino acids. Germline lookup yields CDR1 MNHEY and CDR2 SVGAGI. V shed 6 bases and J 8 bases; nucleotides not matched to a gene: 9. CDR3 bases: TGTGCCAGCAGCCAACTAGCGGGAGTGTCCGATGAGCAGTTCTTC. The encoded protein is CASSQLAGVSDEQFF.

This clonotype was seen a handful of times. The chain is built from TRBV7-2 and TRBJ2-7; the match to TRBD1 covers 10 bases. V dropped 5 bases and J dropped 2; count of bases not matched to a gene: 3. This CDR3 is built from 14 residues. Germline CDR1 reads SGHTA; CDR2 reads FQGNSA. Here the CDR3 reads CASSADRGPYEQYF. The CDR3 nucleotides are TGTGCCAGCAGCGCCGACAGGGGGCCCTACGAGCAGTACTTC.

The chain recombines TRBV6-2 or TRBV6-3 with TRBJ2-5; possibly TRBD2 for D (6 bases). This CDR3 has 16 amino acids. V was pared by 3 bases and J by 4 bases, with 18 bases between. The germline CDR1 and CDR2 sequences are MNHEY and SVGEGT. CDR3 bases: TGTGCCAGCAGTTATGCCCGCGACGGGCGGGGAGAGACCCAGTACTTC. Protein product: CASSYARDGRGETQYF.

The chain joins TRBV14 to TRBJ2-1; TRBD2 matches at 12 bases. There are 17 residues in the CDR3. The V gene's germline CDR1 is SGHDN and CDR2 FVKESK. Unmatched junction bases numbered 6, after V lost 4 bases and J lost 2 bases. Here the CDR3 reads CASSRYWTSGTYNEQFF. For the CDR3, the DNA is TGTGCCAGCAGCCGATACTGGACTAGCGGGACCTACAATGAGCAGTTCTTC.

The chain employs TRBV2 and TRBJ2-1; 12 bases fit TRBD2. The V gene end was trimmed by 0 bases and the J gene end by 7 bases; junction bases not matched to a gene: 4. The CDR3 covers 16 residues. The germline CDR1 and CDR2 sequences are SNHLY and FYNNEI. The CDR3 loop reads CASSEARLAGGNEQFF. The CDR3 DNA is TGTGCCAGCAGTGAAGCGCGGCTAGCGGGAGGGAATGAGCAGTTCTTC.

This clonotype was detected a few times. The genes are TRBV7-7 and TRBJ2-7; D may be TRBD2 (6 bases). CDR3 size: 17 residues. CDR1 is SSHAT and CDR2 is FNYEAQ in the germline V gene (reference sequence). Trimming pared 3 bases from V and 1 base from J, leaving 19 bases between. Here the CDR3 reads CASSLVPGERASYEQYF. The CDR3 DNA sequence: TGTGCCAGCAGCTTGGTCCCGGGAGAGCGGGCTTCCTACGAGCAGTACTTC.

The rearrangement uses TRBV7-6 and TRBJ2-7; TRBD1 matches 10 bases. The ends lost 4 bases at V and 3 bases at J; junction bases unmatched: 6. The germline V gene encodes CDR1 SGHVS and CDR2 FNYEAQ. The length of the CDR3 is 15 residues. The CDR3 DNA reads TGTGCCAGCAGCTCCAGGACAGGGGGAAACTACGAGCAGTACTTC. Protein product: CASSSRTGGNYEQYF.

This clonotype has at least ten counts. Relative to the germline gene, one junction end is altered; a read error may explain this. The chain links TRBV6-2 or TRBV6-3 to TRBJ1-1, with TRBD1 as a possible D gene (5 bases). CDR1 is MNHEY, CDR2 SVGEGT, per germline. CDR3 length equals 13 residues. The CDR3 sequence: CATQTGLNIEAFF. Written as DNA, the CDR3 is TGTGCCACGCAAACGGGACTCAACATTGAAGCTTTCTTT.

The chain employs TRBV27 and TRBJ2-1; 11 nucleotides align to TRBD2. Trimming cost V 8 bases and J 6 bases; bases outside gene matches: 9. The CDR3 extends over 15 amino acids. The germline gives CDR1 MNHEY, CDR2 SMNVEV (reference sequence). The CDR3 region is CASQARLAGTNEQFF. The CDR3, as DNA: TGTGCCAGCCAAGCCCGACTAGCGGGAACCAATGAGCAGTTCTTC.

This rearrangement joins TRBV7-2 to TRBJ2-3; 7 nucleotides agree with TRBD2. CDR1 is SGHTA, CDR2 FQGNSA, per germline. The length of the CDR3 is 15 residues. V lost 4 bases to trimming and J lost 1 base; unmatched junction nucleotides: 5. The CDR3 protein is CASSSYTSGTDTQYF. The CDR3 region has the DNA TGTGCCAGCAGCTCTTACACTAGCGGCACAGATACGCAGTATTTT.

In this sample, this clonotype turned up a few times. V is TRBV7-2 and J is TRBJ2-7; no clear D gene. Trimming stripped 1 base from V and 4 bases from J, with 8 bases between. The germline CDR1 and CDR2 sequences are SGHTA and FQGNSA. The CDR3 length is 13 residues. In DNA, the CDR3 is TGTGCCAGCAGCTTAGACCCCCAATACGAGCAGTACTTC. Residues: CASSLDPQYEQYF.

V gene TRBV6-8 combines with J gene TRBJ1-5, with a weak D call TRBD1 (5 bases). CDR1 and CDR2 from the germline V gene are MNHGY and SAAAGT. Trimming cost V 6 bases and J 1 base, with 16 bases left between them. This CDR3 spans 16 amino acids. In nucleotides, the CDR3 is TGTGCCAGCAGAACGGATGGTGGGGGAAGCAATCAGCCCCAGCATTTT. The encoded protein is CASRTDGGGSNQPQHF.

As DNA, the CDR3 is TGTGCCAGCACTTTGGCAGATTATAATTCACCCCTCCACTTT. This sequence encodes CASTLADYNSPLHF. V usage is TRBV12-3 or TRBV12-4 and J usage is TRBJ1-6; D ambiguous. This CDR3 is 14 amino acids long. Trimming pared 7 bases from V and 4 bases from J, leaving 11 bases between.

The V gene is TRBV7-8, the J gene TRBJ2-1; TRBD1 matches at 9 bases. The V gene end was trimmed by 0 bases and the J gene end by 7 bases; junction bases not matched to a gene: 7. CDR1 is SGHVS and CDR2 is FQNEAQ in the germline V gene. There are 16 residues in the CDR3. Here the CDR3 DNA reads TGTGCCAGCAGCTTAGCCACAGGGGGCGTCGGAAATGAGCAGTTCTTC. It encodes CASSLATGGVGNEQFF.

This clonotype came up a few times. V usage is TRBV10-3 and J usage is TRBJ2-3; D call uncertain. The germline V gene has CDR1 ENHRY and CDR2 SYGVKD. The CDR3 contains 14 residues. The V end was cut by 4 bases, the J end by 0 bases, with 8 bases between. In DNA, the CDR3 is TGTGCCATCAGTGGAGTCCCTAGCACAGATACGCAGTATTTT. Translated, it gives CAISGVPSTDTQYF.

In its sample, this clonotype was seen once. This chain links TRBV28 with TRBJ1-1; TRBD1 might be the D (5 bases). Germline CDR1 MDHEN, CDR2 SYDVKM. The V end was cut by 4 bases, the J end by 8 bases, with 20 bases between. This CDR3 has 15 amino acids. CDR3 region: CASSSPAGTTPEAFF. The CDR3 DNA is TGTGCCAGCAGTTCCCCCGCAGGGACGACGCCAGAAGCTTTCTTT.

The V gene is TRBV7-8, the J gene TRBJ2-1; D perhaps matches TRBD2 (6 bases). Trimming removed 1 base from V and 7 bases from J, with 11 bases in between. This CDR3 contains 14 residues. In germline, CDR1 is SGHVS, CDR2 FQNEAQ. CDR3 DNA: TGTGCCAGCAGCTTAGGCGGGAAAACGAATGAGCAGTTCTTC. Translated, it gives CASSLGGKTNEQFF.

The chain employs TRBV6-6 and TRBJ2-7, with TRBD2 matching over 7 bases. This CDR3 has 14 residues. With V trimmed by 6 bases and J by 6 bases, 11 bases remained unmatched. The germline V gene encodes CDR1 MNHNY and CDR2 SVGAGI (reference sequence). CDR3: CASSNYAGAGEQYF. CDR3 sequence (DNA): TGTGCCAGCAGCAACTACGCGGGAGCAGGCGAGCAGTACTTC.

The rearrangement uses TRBV11-2 and TRBJ2-4; D is perhaps TRBD2 (5 bases). Deletions cut 1 base from V and 15 bases from J, with 19 bases between. This CDR3 contains 14 residues. Germline assignment: CDR1 SGHAT and CDR2 FQNNGV. This chain's CDR3 is CASSLVPGSSGGYF. CDR3 nucleotide sequence: TGTGCCAGCAGCTTAGTCCCCGGGTCTTCTGGAGGGTACTTC.

This clonotype came up a few times. The chain uses TRBV7-2 and TRBJ1-5; 8 nucleotides line up with TRBD1. Germline CDR1 and CDR2: SGHTA and FQGNSA. The length of the CDR3 is 15 residues. Trimming took 4 bases from V and 4 from J; bases not matched to a gene: 6. The CDR3 region is CASSSQGGKNQPQHF. CDR3 coding DNA: TGTGCCAGCAGCTCACAGGGGGGTAAGAATCAGCCCCAGCATTTT.

This clonotype was found a few times. This chain uses TRBV7-8 with TRBJ1-5; D is unresolved. This CDR3 comprises 12 residues. Germline V gives CDR1 SGHVS, CDR2 FQNEAQ. V was shortened by 4 bases and J by 6 bases, with 7 bases between the two germline ends. The chain's CDR3 is CASSSVLQPQHF. The CDR3 coding sequence is TGTGCCAGCAGCTCAGTCCTTCAGCCCCAGCATTTT.

This clonotype occurred a few times. V and J are TRBV12-3 or TRBV12-4 and TRBJ1-6; 7 nucleotides match TRBD1. The junction had 8 bases not matched to a gene; V was cut back by 5 bases and J by 7 bases. This CDR3 comprises 15 residues. CDR3 amino acids: CASSLRDRNNSPLHF. CDR3 nucleotide sequence: TGTGCCAGCAGTCTCCGGGACAGAAACAATTCACCCCTCCACTTT.

The chain is built from TRBV6-6 and TRBJ2-2, with 9 bases identical to TRBD2. Germline CDR1 MNHNY, CDR2 SVGAGI (reference sequence). The junction had 19 bases not matched to a gene; V was cut back by 7 bases and J by 7 bases. This CDR3 spans 18 amino acids. CDR3 sequence reads: CASTPDSGGRAGGGELFF. CDR3 coding DNA: TGTGCCAGCACTCCCGACTCCGGCGGGAGGGCCGGTGGCGGGGAGCTGTTTTTT.